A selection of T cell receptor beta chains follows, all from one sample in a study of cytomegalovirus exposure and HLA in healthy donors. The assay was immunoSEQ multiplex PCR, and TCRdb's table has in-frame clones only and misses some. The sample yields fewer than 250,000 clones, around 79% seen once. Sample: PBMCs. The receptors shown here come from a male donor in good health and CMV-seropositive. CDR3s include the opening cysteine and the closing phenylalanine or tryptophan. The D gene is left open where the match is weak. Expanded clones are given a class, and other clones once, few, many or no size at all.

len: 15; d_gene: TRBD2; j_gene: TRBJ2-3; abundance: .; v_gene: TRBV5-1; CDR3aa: CASTQAGGSTDTQYF; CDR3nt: TGCGCCAGCACACAGGCGGGAGGGAGCACAGATACGCAGTATTTT
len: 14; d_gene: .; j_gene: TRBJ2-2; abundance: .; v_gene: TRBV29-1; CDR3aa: CSVFRNTNTGELFF; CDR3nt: TGCAGCGTTTTCAGGAATACGAACACCGGGGAGCTGTTTTTT
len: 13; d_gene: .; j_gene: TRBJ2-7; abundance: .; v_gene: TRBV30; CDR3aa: CAWSVQSPYEQYF; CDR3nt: TGTGCCTGGAGTGTACAATCCCCCTACGAGCAGTACTTC
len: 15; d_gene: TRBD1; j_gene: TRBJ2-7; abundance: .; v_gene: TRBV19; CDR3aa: CASSSGAGGGYEQYF; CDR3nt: TGTGCCAGTAGTTCGGGGGCAGGGGGCGGATACGAGCAGTACTTC
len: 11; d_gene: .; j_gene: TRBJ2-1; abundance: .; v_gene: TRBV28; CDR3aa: CASSFRSEQFF; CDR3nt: TGTGCCAGCAGTTTTAGGAGTGAGCAGTTCTTC
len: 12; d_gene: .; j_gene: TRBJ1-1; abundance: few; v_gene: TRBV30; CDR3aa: CAWGTGVTEAFF; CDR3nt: TGTGCCTGGGGAACGGGGGTCACTGAAGCTTTCTTT
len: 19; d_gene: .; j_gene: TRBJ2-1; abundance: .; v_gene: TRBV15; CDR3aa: CATSREADKTSSSPNEQFF; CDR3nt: TGTGCCACCAGCAGAGAAGCCGACAAGACTAGTAGTAGCCCTAATGAGCAGTTCTTC
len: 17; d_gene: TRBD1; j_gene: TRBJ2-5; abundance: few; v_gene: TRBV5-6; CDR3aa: CASSQGQGTRRGFVQYF; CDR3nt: TGTGCCAGCAGCCAGGGACAGGGAACAAGAAGAGGTTTCGTCCAGTACTTC
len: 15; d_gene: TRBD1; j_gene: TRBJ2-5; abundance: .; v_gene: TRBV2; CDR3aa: CASMGDRGGQETQYF; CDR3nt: TGTGCCAGCATGGGGGACAGGGGCGGGCAAGAGACCCAGTACTTC
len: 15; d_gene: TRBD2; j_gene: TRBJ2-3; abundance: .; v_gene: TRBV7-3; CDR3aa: CASSPGLGHPDTQYF; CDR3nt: TGTGCCAGCAGCCCAGGACTAGGACATCCGGATACGCAGTATTTT
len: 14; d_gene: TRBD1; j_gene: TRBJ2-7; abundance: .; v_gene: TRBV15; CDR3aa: CATSRGTGGYEQYF; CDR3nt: TGTGCCACCAGCAGAGGGACAGGGGGCTACGAGCAGTACTTC
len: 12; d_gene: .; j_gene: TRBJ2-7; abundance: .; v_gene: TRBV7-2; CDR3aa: CASSLGTYEQYF; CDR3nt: TGTGCCAGCAGCTTAGGGACTTACGAGCAGTACTTC
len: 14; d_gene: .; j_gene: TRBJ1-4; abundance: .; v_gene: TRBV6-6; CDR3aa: CASREGGGNEKLFF; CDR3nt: TGTGCCAGCAGGGAGGGCGGAGGTAATGAAAAACTGTTTTTT
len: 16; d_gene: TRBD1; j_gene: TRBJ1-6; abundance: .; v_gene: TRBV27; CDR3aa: CASSFEADRGNSPLHF; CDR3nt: TGTGCCAGCAGTTTCGAGGCGGACAGGGGTAATTCACCCCTCCACTTT
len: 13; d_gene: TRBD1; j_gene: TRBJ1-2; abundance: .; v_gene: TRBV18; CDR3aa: CASSGTGTYGYTF; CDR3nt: TGTGCCAGCTCCGGGACAGGGACCTATGGCTACACCTTC
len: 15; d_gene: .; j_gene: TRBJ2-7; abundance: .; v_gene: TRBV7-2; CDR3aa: CASSYGAGGRDEQYF; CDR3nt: TGTGCCAGCAGCTACGGCGCGGGTGGACGGGACGAGCAGTACTTC
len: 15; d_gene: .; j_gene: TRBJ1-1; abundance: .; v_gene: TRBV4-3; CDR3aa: CASSQDRGGNTEAFF; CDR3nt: TGCGCCAGCAGCCAAGATAGGGGGGGAAACACTGAAGCTTTCTTT
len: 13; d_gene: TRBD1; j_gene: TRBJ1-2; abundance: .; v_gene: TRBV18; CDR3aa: CASSPKDRRGYTF; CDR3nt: TGTGCCAGCTCACCAAAGGACAGGAGGGGCTACACCTTC
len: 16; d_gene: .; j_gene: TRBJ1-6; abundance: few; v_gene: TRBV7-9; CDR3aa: CASSLLGDSYNSPLHF; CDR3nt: TGTGCCAGCAGCTTACTAGGAGACTCCTATAATTCACCCCTCCACTTT
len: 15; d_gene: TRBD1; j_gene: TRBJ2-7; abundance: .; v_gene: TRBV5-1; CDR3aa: CASSWGDRGSYEQYF; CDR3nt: TGCGCCAGCAGCTGGGGGGACAGGGGCTCCTACGAGCAGTACTTC
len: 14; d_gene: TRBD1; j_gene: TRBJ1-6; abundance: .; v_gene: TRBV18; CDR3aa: CASSQGQSHSPLHF; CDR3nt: TGTGCCAGCTCCCAGGGACAGAGTCATTCACCCCTCCACTTT
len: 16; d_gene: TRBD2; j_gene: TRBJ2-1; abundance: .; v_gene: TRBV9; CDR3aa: CASSVEGGGAYNEQFF; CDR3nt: TGTGCCAGCAGCGTAGAGGGCGGGGGGGCGTACAATGAGCAGTTCTTC
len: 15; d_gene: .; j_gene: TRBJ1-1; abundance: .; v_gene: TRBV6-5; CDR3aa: CASSPTGTQNTEAFF; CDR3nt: TGTGCCAGCAGCCCGACCGGGACACAGAACACTGAAGCTTTCTTT
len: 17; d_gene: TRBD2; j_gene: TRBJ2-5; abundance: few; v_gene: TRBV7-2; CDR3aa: CASSLLAVTSGRETQYF; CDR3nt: TGTGCCAGCAGCTTACTTGCCGTGACTAGCGGTCGGGAGACCCAGTACTTC
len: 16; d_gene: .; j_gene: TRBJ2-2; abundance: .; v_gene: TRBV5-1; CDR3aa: CASSYGGTLVTGELFF; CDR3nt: TGCGCCAGCAGCTATGGAGGGACTTTAGTCACCGGGGAGCTGTTTTTT
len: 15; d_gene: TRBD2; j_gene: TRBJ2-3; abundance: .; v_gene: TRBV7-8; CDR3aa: CASRMASGFTDTQYF; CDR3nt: TGTGCCAGCCGTATGGCTAGCGGGTTCACAGATACGCAGTATTTT
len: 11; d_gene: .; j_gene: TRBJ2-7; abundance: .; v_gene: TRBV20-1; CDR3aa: CSASLLSEQYF; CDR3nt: TGCAGTGCTAGTCTCCTCTCCGAGCAGTACTTC
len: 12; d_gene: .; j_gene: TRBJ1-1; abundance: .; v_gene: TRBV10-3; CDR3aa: CAIGAGITEAFF; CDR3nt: TGTGCCATCGGCGCAGGAATAACTGAAGCTTTCTTT
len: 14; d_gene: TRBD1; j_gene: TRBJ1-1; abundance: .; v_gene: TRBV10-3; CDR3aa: CATGTGVTNTEAFF; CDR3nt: TGTGCCACCGGAACAGGGGTCACGAACACTGAAGCTTTCTTT
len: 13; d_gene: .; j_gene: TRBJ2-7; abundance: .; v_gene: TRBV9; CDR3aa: CASSVVLFGEQYF; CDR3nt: TGTGCCAGCAGCGTAGTTCTGTTCGGGGAGCAGTACTTC
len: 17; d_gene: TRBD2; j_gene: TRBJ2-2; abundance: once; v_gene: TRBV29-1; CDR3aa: CSVLNPAAGENTGELFF; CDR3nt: TGCAGCGTCTTAAATCCCGCAGCGGGGGAGAACACCGGGGAGCTGTTTTTT
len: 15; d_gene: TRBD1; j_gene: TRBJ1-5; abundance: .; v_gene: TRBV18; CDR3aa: CASSIGTGGNQPQHF; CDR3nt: TGTGCCAGCTCAATCGGGACAGGGGGAAATCAGCCCCAGCATTTT
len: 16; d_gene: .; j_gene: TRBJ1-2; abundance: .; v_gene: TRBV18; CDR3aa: CASSPISRGPLESYTF; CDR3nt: TGTGCCAGCTCACCAATCTCCAGGGGACCCCTTGAAAGCTACACCTTC
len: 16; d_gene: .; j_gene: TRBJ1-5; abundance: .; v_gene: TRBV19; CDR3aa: CASSIGGHRAMQPQHF; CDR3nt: TGTGCCAGTAGTATTGGGGGTCACAGGGCCATGCAGCCCCAGCATTTT
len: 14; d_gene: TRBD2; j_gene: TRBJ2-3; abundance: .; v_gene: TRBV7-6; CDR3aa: CARAERGVADTQYF; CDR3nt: TGTGCCAGGGCAGAACGGGGGGTTGCGGATACGCAGTATTTT
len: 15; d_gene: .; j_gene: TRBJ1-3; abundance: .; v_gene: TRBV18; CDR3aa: CASSPRQASGNTIYF; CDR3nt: TGTGCCAGCTCACCAAGACAGGCCTCTGGAAACACCATATATTTT
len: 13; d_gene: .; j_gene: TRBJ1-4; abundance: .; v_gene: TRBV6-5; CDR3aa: CASRTRQQGKLFF; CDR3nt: TGTGCCAGCAGAACAAGACAACAGGGAAAACTGTTTTTC
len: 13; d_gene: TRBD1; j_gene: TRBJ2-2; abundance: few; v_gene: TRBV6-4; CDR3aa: CASSGQATGELFF; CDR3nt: TGTGCCAGCAGCGGACAGGCGACCGGGGAGCTGTTTTTT
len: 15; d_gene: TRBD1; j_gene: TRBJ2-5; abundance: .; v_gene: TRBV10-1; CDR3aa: CASSESGQGGETQYF; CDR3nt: TGCGCCAGCAGTGAGTCCGGACAGGGGGGTGAAACCCAGTACTTC
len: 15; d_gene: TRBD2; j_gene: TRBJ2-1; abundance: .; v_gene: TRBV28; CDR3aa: CASMGGRAVYNEQFF; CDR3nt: TGTGCCAGCATGGGCGGGAGGGCCGTCTACAATGAGCAGTTCTTC
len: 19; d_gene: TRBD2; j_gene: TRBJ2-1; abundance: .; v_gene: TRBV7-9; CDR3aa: CASSLELGLAGEFYNEQFF; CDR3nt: TGTGCCAGCAGCTTAGAGTTGGGACTAGCGGGGGAGTTCTACAATGAGCAGTTCTTC
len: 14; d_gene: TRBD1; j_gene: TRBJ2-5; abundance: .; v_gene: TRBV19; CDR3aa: CASNGQGGRETQYF; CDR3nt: TGTGCCAGTAATGGACAGGGGGGAAGGGAGACCCAGTACTTC
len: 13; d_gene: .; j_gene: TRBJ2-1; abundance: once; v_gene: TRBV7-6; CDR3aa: CASSLTSSIQQFF; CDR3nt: TGTGCCAGCAGCTTAACATCTAGCATTCAGCAGTTCTTC
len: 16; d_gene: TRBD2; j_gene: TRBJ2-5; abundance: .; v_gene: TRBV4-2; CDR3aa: CASSQVGAGGAETQYF; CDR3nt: TGTGCCAGCAGCCAGGTCGGGGCCGGGGGGGCTGAGACCCAGTACTTC
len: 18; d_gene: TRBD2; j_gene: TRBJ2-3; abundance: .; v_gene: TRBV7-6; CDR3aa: CASSLRPVRAGGADTQYF; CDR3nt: TGTGCCAGCAGCTTACGGCCAGTCCGCGCGGGAGGGGCAGATACGCAGTATTTT
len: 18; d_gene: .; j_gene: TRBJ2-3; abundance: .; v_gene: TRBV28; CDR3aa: CASSPLFTNVRLIDTQYF; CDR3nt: TGTGCCAGCAGTCCACTATTTACTAACGTTCGTTTAATTGATACGCAGTATTTT
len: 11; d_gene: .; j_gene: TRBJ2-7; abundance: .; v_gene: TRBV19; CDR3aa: CASSGRYEQYF; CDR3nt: TGTGCCAGTAGTGGCCGATACGAGCAGTACTTC
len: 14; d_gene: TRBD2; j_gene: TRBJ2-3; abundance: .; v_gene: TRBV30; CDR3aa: CAWSRTSGTDTQYF; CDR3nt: TGTGCCTGGAGTCGGACTAGCGGTACAGATACGCAGTATTTT
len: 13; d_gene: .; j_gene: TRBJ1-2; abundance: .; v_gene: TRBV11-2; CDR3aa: CASSLGAGYGYTF; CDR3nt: TGTGCCAGCAGCTTGGGGGCGGGCTATGGCTACACCTTC
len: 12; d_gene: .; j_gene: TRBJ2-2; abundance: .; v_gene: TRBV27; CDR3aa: CASRPGSGELFF; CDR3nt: TGTGCCAGCAGGCCAGGGTCTGGGGAGCTGTTTTTT